This note documents a single T cell receptor (beta chain) sequence. Its antigen is unknown. The sample belongs to a study of post-analysis software for immune sequencing data. Study-wide results and caveats: Controls' normalized Chao1 diversity significantly exceeded that of multiple sclerosis patients. Several TRBV segments, TRBV5-6, TRBV5-1 and TRBV20-1 among them, were found more frequent in patients than controls.

This CDR3 has 14 amino acids. V gave up 7 bases and J gave up 6 bases, with 17 bases separating them. Germline CDR1 SGHVS, CDR2 FQNEAQ. Incorporated into the TCR beta cDNA libraries were unique molecular identifiers, which served to reduce PCR and sequencing biases. The source material, about 0.9 to 10 million T cells, gave rise to 500,000 or so cDNA molecules. TCRdb called the PCR reads again in MiXCR, with one record for every CDR3 protein. The sample holds 550,000 to 700,000 distinct CDR3 sequences, 44% seen once. This chain uses TRBV7-8 with TRBJ2-3; TRBD1 is a possible D gene (5 bases). The sequenced sample was blood. The origin of this receptor is a girl aged 5-17 years with multiple sclerosis. The CDR3 loop reads CASNVPTVWDTQYF. The CDR3 nucleotides are TGTGCCAGCAATGTCCCGACAGTTTGGGATACGCAGTATTTT.